The rows below give T cell receptor beta chains drawn from one sample of a study of cytomegalovirus exposure and HLA in healthy donors. Here immunoSEQ multiplex PCR was the method, and the copy in TCRdb shows in-frame clones only, minus some. The table includes about 130,000 clones, approximately 83% detected once. The specimen sequenced was PBMCs. The receptors here all came from a girl aged 2-10 years in good health and CMV-seronegative. Each CDR3 is given with its conserved first and last residue. The D gene is left open where the match is weak. A clone size is listed for some rows: how often the clone was seen (once, few, many), or a class if it is expanded.

TRBV18	-	TRBJ1-1	once	CASSGLGAMNTEAFF	TGTGCCAGCTCAGGCCTAGGGGCGATGAACACTGAAGCTTTCTTT
TRBV4-3	-	TRBJ2-1	-	CASSQAAFNEQFF	TGCGCCAGCAGCCAAGCAGCGTTCAATGAGCAGTTCTTC
TRBV6-1	-	TRBJ1-5	-	CASSVAGVGQPQHF	TGTGCCAGCAGTGTTGCCGGGGTTGGTCAGCCCCAGCATTTT
TRBV5-8	TRBD1	TRBJ1-1	-	CASSLGGDRPNTEAFF	TGTGCCAGCAGCTTGGGTGGGGACAGGCCGAACACTGAAGCTTTCTTT
TRBV4-1	TRBD2	TRBJ2-3	-	CASSQLAGVYRDTQYF	TGCGCCAGCAGCCAACTAGCGGGAGTATATCGGGATACGCAGTATTTT
TRBV2	-	TRBJ2-5	-	CATASGTQETQYF	TGTGCCACCGCAAGCGGCACTCAAGAGACCCAGTACTTC
TRBV5-1	TRBD2	TRBJ2-3	once	CASSLGAGEGEDTQYF	TGCGCCAGCAGCTTGGGAGCGGGAGAGGGAGAGGATACGCAGTATTTT
TRBV6-5	TRBD1	TRBJ1-1	-	CASSYTGTARTEAFF	TGTGCCAGCAGTTACACAGGGACAGCCCGAACTGAAGCTTTCTTT
TRBV30	-	TRBJ2-7	-	CAWFRKGAYEQYF	TGTGCCTGGTTTAGGAAGGGAGCCTACGAGCAGTACTTC
TRBV2	-	TRBJ1-2	-	CASSDGGDLYGYTF	TGTGCCAGCAGTGATGGGGGGGATCTCTATGGCTACACCTTC
TRBV6-1	TRBD1	TRBJ1-2	-	CAVYGRGRGGYTF	TGTGCCGTCTACGGCAGGGGGCGTGGTGGCTACACCTTC
TRBV27	-	TRBJ2-3	once	CASSFIGGRDTQYF	TGTGCCAGCAGTTTCATCGGCGGGCGTGATACGCAGTATTTT
TRBV5-1	TRBD2	TRBJ2-7	-	CASSRLAGGAPGGEQYF	TGCGCCAGCAGCCGACTAGCGGGAGGAGCCCCAGGCGGCGAGCAGTACTTC
TRBV7-9	TRBD1	TRBJ2-1	-	CASSLDGTGLYNEQFF	TGTGCCAGCAGCTTAGACGGGACAGGCTTGTACAATGAGCAGTTCTTC
TRBV25-1	-	TRBJ1-4	-	CASSENRDVWEKLFF	TGTGCCAGCAGCGAGAACAGGGATGTGTGGGAAAAACTGTTTTTT
TRBV4-1	TRBD1	TRBJ1-6	-	CASRHTGTGNSPLHF	TGCGCCAGCAGGCACACCGGGACAGGGAATTCACCCCTCCACTTT
TRBV2	-	TRBJ2-3	-	CASSEADTKSTDTQYF	TGTGCCAGCAGTGAAGCCGACACGAAGAGCACAGATACGCAGTATTTT
TRBV30	-	TRBJ2-7	few	CAWSTGAVYEQYF	TGTGCCTGGAGTACGGGAGCCGTCTACGAGCAGTACTTC
TRBV6-6	TRBD2	TRBJ2-3	-	CAISPGGVTDTQYF	TGTGCCATTTCCCCGGGGGGGGTAACAGATACGCAGTATTTT
TRBV30	TRBD2	TRBJ2-5	-	CAWSVLLAGGQETQYF	TGTGCCTGGAGTGTACTGCTAGCGGGGGGCCAAGAGACCCAGTACTTC
TRBV7-9	TRBD1	TRBJ2-7	-	CASSPRQGAYEQYF	TGTGCCAGCAGCCCGAGACAGGGGGCCTACGAGCAGTACTTC
TRBV4-1	TRBD2	TRBJ2-1	few	CASSQGWGLAGPNEQFF	TGCGCCAGCAGCCAAGGGTGGGGCCTAGCGGGACCCAATGAGCAGTTCTTC
TRBV5-4	TRBD1	TRBJ2-3	-	CASSLAHGTGYLSTQYF	TGTGCCAGCAGCTTGGCCCACGGGACAGGATACTTAAGCACGCAGTATTTT
TRBV6-6	TRBD1	TRBJ2-5	-	CASSYSQGKETQYF	TGTGCCAGCAGTTACTCACAGGGGAAGGAGACCCAGTACTTC
TRBV19	-	TRBJ2-7	-	CASGRENDEQYF	TGTGCCAGTGGAAGGGAGAACGACGAGCAGTACTTC
TRBV19	TRBD1	TRBJ2-7	-	CASAGTGSYEQYF	TGTGCCAGCGCCGGGACAGGGTCCTACGAGCAGTACTTC
TRBV5-1	TRBD1	TRBJ1-2	-	CASRWGTGDYGYTF	TGCGCCAGCAGATGGGGGACAGGGGACTATGGCTACACCTTC
TRBV7-9	-	TRBJ2-7	once	CASSYSNSYEQYF	TGTGCCAGCAGCTACTCAAACTCCTACGAGCAGTACTTC
TRBV7-8	TRBD2	TRBJ2-1	-	CASSLFSGGPQDEQFF	TGTGCCAGCAGCTTATTCTCGGGAGGGCCTCAAGATGAGCAGTTCTTC
TRBV7-9	-	TRBJ1-5	-	CSSSLAGGYSDQPQHF	TGTTCCAGCAGCTTAGCTGGGGGGTATTCGGATCAGCCCCAGCATTTT
TRBV7-9	-	TRBJ1-1	few	CASRQDSTEAFF	TGTGCCTCCCGACAGGATAGCACTGAAGCTTTCTTT
TRBV27	TRBD1	TRBJ1-6	-	CASSKTGNYNSPLHF	TGTGCCAGCAGTAAGACAGGGAACTATAATTCACCCCTCCACTTT
TRBV6-1	TRBD1	TRBJ1-4	-	CASSAPPGQPEKLFF	TGTGCCAGCAGCGCTCCGCCGGGACAGCCTGAAAAACTGTTTTTT
TRBV27	TRBD1	TRBJ2-7	-	CASSLAGTGTYEQYF	TGTGCCAGCAGTTTAGCCGGGACAGGGACCTACGAGCAGTACTTC
TRBV4-1	-	TRBJ1-4	few	CASSQDRASEKLFF	TGCGCCAGCAGCCAAGACAGGGCAAGTGAAAAACTGTTTTTT
TRBV9	-	TRBJ1-3	-	CASSPSGVAGNTIYF	TGTGCCAGCAGCCCGTCAGGGGTCGCTGGAAACACCATATATTTT
TRBV6-4	TRBD2	TRBJ2-3	-	CASSDSGGGTDTQYF	TGTGCCAGCAGTGACTCCGGGGGAGGGACAGATACGCAGTATTTT
TRBV21-1	-	TRBJ1-2	few	CASSSTGSYGYTF	TGTGCCAGCAGCTCAACAGGGAGCTATGGCTACACCTTC
TRBV11-3	-	TRBJ2-2	once	CASSMTSITGELFF	TGTGCCAGCAGCATGACTAGTATCACCGGGGAGCTGTTTTTT
TRBV6-5	TRBD1	TRBJ1-2	-	CASSAYSGGYGYTF	TGTGCCAGCAGTGCGTACTCAGGGGGCTATGGCTACACCTTC
TRBV15	-	TRBJ2-7	-	CATSRDKSSYEQYF	TGTGCCACCAGCAGGGACAAGAGCTCCTACGAGCAGTACTTC
TRBV5-6	TRBD2	TRBJ2-1	-	CASSWSPGTSGRAYEQFF	TGTGCCAGCAGCTGGAGCCCCGGGACTAGCGGGAGGGCCTATGAGCAGTTCTTC
TRBV28	-	TRBJ2-7	few	CASSSTVSEQYF	TGTGCCAGCAGTTCGACAGTCTCCGAGCAGTACTTC
TRBV9	-	TRBJ2-7	-	CASSPTSVSSYEQYF	TGTGCCAGCAGCCCAACCTCAGTTTCCTCCTACGAGCAGTACTTC